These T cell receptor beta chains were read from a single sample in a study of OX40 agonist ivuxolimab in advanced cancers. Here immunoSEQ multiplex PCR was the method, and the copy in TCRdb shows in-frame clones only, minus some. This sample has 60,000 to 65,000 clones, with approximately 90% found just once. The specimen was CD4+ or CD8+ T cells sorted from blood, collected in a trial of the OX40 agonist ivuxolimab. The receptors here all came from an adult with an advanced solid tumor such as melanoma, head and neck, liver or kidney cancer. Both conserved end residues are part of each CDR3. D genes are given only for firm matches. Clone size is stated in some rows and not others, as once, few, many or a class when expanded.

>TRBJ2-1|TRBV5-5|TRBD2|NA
CASTPGGNYNEQFF
TGTGCCAGCACCCCGGGGGGAAACTACAATGAGCAGTTCTTC
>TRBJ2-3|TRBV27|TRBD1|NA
CASTWTGRLDTQYF
TGTGCCAGCACCTGGACAGGGCGCCTGGATACGCAGTATTTT
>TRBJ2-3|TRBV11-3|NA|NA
CASSLRAGTDTQYF
TGTGCCAGCAGCTTACGGGCAGGCACAGATACGCAGTATTTT
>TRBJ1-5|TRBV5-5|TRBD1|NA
CASSLWGGQLSNQPQHF
TGTGCCAGCAGCTTGTGGGGGGGACAGTTAAGCAATCAGCCCCAGCATTTT
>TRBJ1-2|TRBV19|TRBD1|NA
CASSNDRGAFYGYTF
TGTGCCAGTAGTAACGACAGGGGCGCCTTCTATGGCTACACCTTC
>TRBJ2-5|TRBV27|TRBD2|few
CASSFSMGGQETQYF
TGTGCCAGCAGTTTTTCAATGGGGGGGCAAGAGACCCAGTACTTC
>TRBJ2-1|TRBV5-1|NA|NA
CASRLDISSSYNEQFF
TGCGCCAGCAGGCTGGACATTTCCAGCTCCTACAATGAGCAGTTCTTC
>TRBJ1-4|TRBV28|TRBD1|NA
CASSEGAPDEKLFF
TGTGCCAGCAGCGAGGGGGCGCCGGATGAAAAACTGTTTTTT
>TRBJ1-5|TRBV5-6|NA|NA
CASSFGIDQPQHF
TGTGCCAGCAGCTTTGGAATAGATCAGCCCCAGCATTTT
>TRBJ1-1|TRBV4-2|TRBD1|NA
CASSQNRGNTEAFF
TGTGCCAGCAGCCAAAACAGGGGGAACACTGAAGCTTTCTTT
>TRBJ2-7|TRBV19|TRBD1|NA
CATSVTGTYEQYF
TGTGCCACCTCGGTGACAGGGACCTACGAGCAGTACTTC
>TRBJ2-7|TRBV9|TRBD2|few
CASSPRLAGGSYEQYF
TGTGCCAGCAGCCCTAGACTAGCGGGCGGCTCCTACGAGCAGTACTTC
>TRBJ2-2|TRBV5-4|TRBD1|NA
CASSLWTGRGGELFF
TGTGCCAGCAGCTTGTGGACAGGCCGCGGCGGGGAGCTGTTTTTT
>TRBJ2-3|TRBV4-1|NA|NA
CASSQVRRSTDTQYF
TGCGCCAGCAGCCAAGTGAGAAGGTCAACAGATACGCAGTATTTT
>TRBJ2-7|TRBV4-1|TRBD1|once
CASSHGTGGGYEQYF
TGCGCCAGCAGCCACGGGACAGGGGGCGGCTACGAGCAGTACTTC
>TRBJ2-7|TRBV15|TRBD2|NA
CATSRLAGGEGKQYF
TGTGCCACCAGCAGGCTAGCGGGAGGGGAAGGCAAGCAGTACTTC
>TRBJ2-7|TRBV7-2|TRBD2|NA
CASSRGAGVGEQYF
TGTGCCAGCAGCCGAGGGGCGGGAGTGGGCGAGCAGTACTTC
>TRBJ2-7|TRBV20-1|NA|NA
CSAHPHYEQYF
TGCAGTGCACACCCGCACTACGAGCAGTACTTC
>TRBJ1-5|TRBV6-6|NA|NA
CASSYLESHNQPQHF
TGTGCCAGCAGTTACCTTGAGAGCCACAATCAGCCCCAGCATTTT
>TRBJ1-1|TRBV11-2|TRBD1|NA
CASSLKQGNTEAFF
TGTGCCAGCAGCTTAAAACAGGGGAATACTGAAGCTTTCTTT
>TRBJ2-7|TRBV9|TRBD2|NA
CASSAGLAAGYEQYF
TGTGCCAGCAGCGCCGGACTAGCTGCGGGGTACGAGCAGTACTTC
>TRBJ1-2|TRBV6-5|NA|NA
CASSSGQGRGYTF
NA
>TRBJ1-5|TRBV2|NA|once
CASRGNQPQHF
TGTGCCAGCAGGGGCAATCAGCCCCAGCATTTT
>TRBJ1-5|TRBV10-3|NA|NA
CATTDSVNQPQHF
TGTGCCACCACGGACAGTGTGAATCAGCCCCAGCATTTT
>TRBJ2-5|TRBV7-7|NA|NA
CASSLGPTWQQETQYF
TGTGCTAGCAGCTTAGGACCCACCTGGCAACAAGAGACCCAGTACTTC
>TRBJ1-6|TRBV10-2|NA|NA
CASSEGPYNSPLHF
TGCGCCAGCAGTGAGGGGCCCTATAATTCACCCCTCCACTTT